This T cell receptor (beta chain) appears in the sequencing data of a study of blood T cell repertoires in COVID-19. Study-level information: Samples came from the United States, Italy and Spain, spanning acute and convalescent COVID-19. PBMCs, B-cell-depleted T cells, or T cells provided the cDNA or gDNA that made up the material.

Generated by immunoSEQ multiplex PCR, the TCRdb table keeps only in-frame clones and is missing some. The sample has fewer than 350,000 clones, 80% to 85% seen once; the top ten hold 2.5% to 3%. Per germline, CDR1 SNHLY and CDR2 FYNNEI. V lost 7 bases, J lost 5 bases, and 11 bases lay in between. This CDR3 is built from 12 residues. The specimen was peripheral blood. V and J are TRBV2 and TRBJ2-5, with D maybe TRBD2 (7 bases). The sequence was collected from a woman aged 55-69 years with active or convalescent COVID-19. Written as DNA, the CDR3 is TGTGCCAGCAAGGGGGAGGGCGAGACCCAGTACTTC. This translates into CASKGEGETQYF.